These 12 T cell receptor beta chains originate from one sample sequenced in a study of T cells in localized non-small cell lung cancer. Clones were read by immunoSEQ multiplex PCR, and TCRdb kept only the in-frame ones, dropping some. The profile shows 100,000 to 150,000 clones, roughly nine tenths of them singletons. The sample here was peripheral blood, taken before any cancer treatment. All receptors derive from a female donor older than 55 with stage I lung adenocarcinoma.

The genes are TRBV5-4 and TRBJ2-4; D gene unclear. Trimming took 0 bases from V and 7 from J, leaving 11 bases between them. The CDR3 contains 14 residues. The germline V gene encodes CDR1 SGHNT and CDR2 YYREEE (reference sequence). CDR3 nucleotides: TGTGCCAGCAGCTTGGGGGGTGAGGTCAACATTCAGTACTTC. Residues: CASSLGGEVNIQYF.

The chain's CDR3 is CASSYVAGTADTQYF. The CDR3 DNA follows: TGTGCCAGCAGCTACGTAGCGGGAACAGCAGATACGCAGTATTTT. V is TRBV11-2 and J is TRBJ2-3; 8 nucleotides match TRBD2. In germline, CDR1 is SGHAT, CDR2 FQNNGV. This CDR3 has 15 amino acids. V shed 4 bases and J 4 bases; nucleotides not matched to a gene: 7.

This chain joins TRBV6-5 and TRBJ2-2; D uncertain. The CDR3 sequence is 15 residues long. V was pared by 3 bases and J by 0 bases, with 8 bases between. CDR1 and CDR2 (germline): MNHEY, SVGAGI. The CDR3 region is CASSYEAANTGELFF. Written as DNA, the CDR3 is TGTGCCAGCAGTTATGAGGCGGCGAACACCGGGGAGCTGTTTTTT.

The gene calls are TRBV6-6 and TRBJ1-3, with TRBD1 as a possible D gene (6 bases). The ends were cut back, 7 bases at V and 2 bases at J, with 15 bases in the middle. This CDR3 spans 15 amino acids. From germline, CDR1 is MNHNY and CDR2 SVGAGI (reference sequence). CDR3 coding DNA: TGTGCCAGCACCGAAGGGGGGACTACTGGAAACACCATATATTTT. This sequence encodes CASTEGGTTGNTIYF.

The chain uses TRBV5-1 and TRBJ2-3; no clear D. CDR3 length: 12 amino acids. V was cut by 6 bases and J by 6 bases, with 11 bases left in between. CDR1 is SGHRS and CDR2 is YFSETQ in the germline V gene. The CDR3 sequence is CASKSGRDTQYF. CDR3 bases: TGCGCCAGCAAATCAGGTCGGGATACGCAGTATTTT.

The V call is TRBV4-2, the J call TRBJ1-5, with D unresolved. The CDR3 has 12 residues. Germline assignment: CDR1 LGHNA and CDR2 YNFKEQ. Trimming left V 7 bases short and J 2 bases short, with 6 bases between. CDR3 residues: CASNQGNQPQHF. DNA for the CDR3: TGTGCCAGCAATCAGGGCAATCAGCCCCAGCATTTT.

This chain uses TRBV9 with TRBJ2-1, with 14 bases aligning to TRBD2. V lost 5 bases to trimming and J lost 6 bases; unmatched junction nucleotides: 10. CDR3 length: 17 residues. CDR1 is SGDLS, CDR2 YYNGEE, per germline. The CDR3 nucleotides are TGTGCCAGCAGTCGAGCCCCCGGGACTAGCGGGAGCAATGAGCAGTTCTTC. Translated: CASSRAPGTSGSNEQFF.

This chain connects TRBV19 to TRBJ2-3; weak D call: TRBD1 (6 bases). The V end lost 5 bases, the J end lost 7 bases, and 10 bases lay between the germline ends. Germline lookup yields CDR1 LNHDA and CDR2 SQIVND (reference sequence). The CDR3 consists of 12 residues. The CDR3 coding sequence is TGTGCCAGTAGTTTCGACAGGAATACGCAGTATTTT. Protein sequence: CASSFDRNTQYF.

The chain has TRBV28 and TRBJ1-4; D possibly corresponds to TRBD1 (6 bases). Germline values: CDR1 MDHEN, CDR2 SYDVKM. Trimming shortened V by 5 bases and J by 11 bases, and 24 bases separated the two germline ends. The CDR3 has 16 residues. This CDR3 reads CASSNYRGGRQGKLFF. CDR3 nucleotide sequence: TGTGCCAGCAGTAATTACCGGGGCGGCCGTCAGGGGAAACTGTTTTTT.

Notes on this clone: Relative to the germline gene, one junction end is altered; a read error may explain this. V and J are TRBV7-7 and TRBJ2-7, with 8 bases identical to TRBD2. CDR3 size: 15 residues. CDR1 is SSHAT and CDR2 is FNYEAQ in the germline V gene (reference sequence). The CDR3 bases are TGTGCTAGCAGCTTAGCGGCGGGAGGTGCCTACGAGCAGTACTTC. Translation gives CASSLAAGGAYEQYF.

The chain recombines TRBV18 with TRBJ2-5; D is possibly TRBD2 (6 bases). The CDR3 runs to 13 residues. V was cut by 6 bases and J by 1 base, with 9 bases left in between. Per the germline V gene, CDR1 is KGHSH and CDR2 is LQKENI. The CDR3 DNA is TGTGCCAGCTCCTCGGGGGTCCAAGAGACCCAGTACTTC. This translates into CASSSGVQETQYF. Looking up the rest from reference TRBV18 and TRBJ2-5 gives the full variable domain: NAGVMQNPRHLVRRRGQEARLRCSPMKGHSHVYWYRQLPEEGLKFMVYLQKENIIDESGMPKERFSAEFPKEGPSILRIQQVVRGDSAAYFCASSSGVQETQYFGPGTRLLVL.

V and J are TRBV7-2 and TRBJ2-3; TRBD2 aligns across 11 bases. Unmatched junction bases numbered 17, after V lost 0 bases and J lost 6 bases. The CDR3 has 20 residues. Per the germline V gene, CDR1 is SGHTA and CDR2 is FQGNSA. In nucleotides, the CDR3 is TGTGCCAGCAGCTTAGCGTCGACTAGCGGGGCGGTGGGTTTTGGTGATACGCAGTATTTT. It codes for CASSLASTSGAVGFGDTQYF.